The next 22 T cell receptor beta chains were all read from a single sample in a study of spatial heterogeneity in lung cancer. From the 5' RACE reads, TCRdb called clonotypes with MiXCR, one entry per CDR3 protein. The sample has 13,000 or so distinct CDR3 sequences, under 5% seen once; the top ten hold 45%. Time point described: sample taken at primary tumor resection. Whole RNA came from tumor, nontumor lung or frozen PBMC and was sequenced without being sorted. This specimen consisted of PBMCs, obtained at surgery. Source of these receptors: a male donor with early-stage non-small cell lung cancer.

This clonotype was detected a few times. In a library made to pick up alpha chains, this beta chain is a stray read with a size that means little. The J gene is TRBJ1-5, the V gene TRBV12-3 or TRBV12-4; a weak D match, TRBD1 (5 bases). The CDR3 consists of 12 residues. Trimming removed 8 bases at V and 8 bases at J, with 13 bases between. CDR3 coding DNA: TGTGCCAGCCGCAGGGCGTCGGAGCCCCAGCATTTT. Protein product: CASRRASEPQHF.

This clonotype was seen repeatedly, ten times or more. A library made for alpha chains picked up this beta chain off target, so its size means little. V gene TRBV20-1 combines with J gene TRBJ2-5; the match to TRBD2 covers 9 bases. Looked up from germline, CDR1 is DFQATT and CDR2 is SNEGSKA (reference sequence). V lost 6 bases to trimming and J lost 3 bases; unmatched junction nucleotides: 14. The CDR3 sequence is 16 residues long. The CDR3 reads CSANRRLAGNEETQYF. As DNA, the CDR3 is TGCAGTGCCAACCGCAGGCTAGCGGGAAATGAAGAGACCCAGTACTTC.

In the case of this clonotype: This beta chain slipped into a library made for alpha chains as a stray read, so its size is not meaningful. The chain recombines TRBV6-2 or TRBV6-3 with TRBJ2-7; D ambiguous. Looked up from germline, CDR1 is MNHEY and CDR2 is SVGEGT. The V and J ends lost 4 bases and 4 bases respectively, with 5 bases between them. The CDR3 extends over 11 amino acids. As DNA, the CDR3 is TGTGCCAGCAGTTCCTATTACGAGCAGTACTTC. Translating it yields CASSSYYEQYF.

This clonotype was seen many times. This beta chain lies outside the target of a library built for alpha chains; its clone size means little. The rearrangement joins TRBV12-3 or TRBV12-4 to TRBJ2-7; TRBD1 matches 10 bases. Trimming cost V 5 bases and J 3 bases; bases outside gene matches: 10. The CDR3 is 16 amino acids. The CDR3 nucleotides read TGTGCCAGCAGTCCGACTCGGGACAGGGGAATCTACGAGCAGTACTTC. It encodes CASSPTRDRGIYEQYF.

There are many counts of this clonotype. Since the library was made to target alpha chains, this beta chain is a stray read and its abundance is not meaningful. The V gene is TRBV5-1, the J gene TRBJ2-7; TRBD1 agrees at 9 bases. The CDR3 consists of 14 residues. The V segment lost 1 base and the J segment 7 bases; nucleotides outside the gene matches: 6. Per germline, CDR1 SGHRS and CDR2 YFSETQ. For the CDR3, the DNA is TGCGCCAGCAGCTTGTGGGGACAGGGTGGTGAGCAGTACTTC. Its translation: CASSLWGQGGEQYF.

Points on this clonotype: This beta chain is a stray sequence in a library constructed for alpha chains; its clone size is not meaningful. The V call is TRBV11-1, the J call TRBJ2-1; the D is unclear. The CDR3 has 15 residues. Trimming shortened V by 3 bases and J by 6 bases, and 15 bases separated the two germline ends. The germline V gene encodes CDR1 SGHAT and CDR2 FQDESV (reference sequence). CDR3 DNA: TGTGCCAGCAGCTTGTCTGGTCCGACGACCAATGAGCAGTTCTTC. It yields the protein CASSLSGPTTNEQFF.

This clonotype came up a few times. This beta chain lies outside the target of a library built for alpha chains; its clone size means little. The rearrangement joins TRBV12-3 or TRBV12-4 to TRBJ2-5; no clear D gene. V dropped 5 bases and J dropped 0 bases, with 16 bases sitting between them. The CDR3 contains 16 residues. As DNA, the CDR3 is TGTGCCAGCAGTCCTCAAGTACAGTGGAACCAAGAGACCCAGTACTTC. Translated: CASSPQVQWNQETQYF.

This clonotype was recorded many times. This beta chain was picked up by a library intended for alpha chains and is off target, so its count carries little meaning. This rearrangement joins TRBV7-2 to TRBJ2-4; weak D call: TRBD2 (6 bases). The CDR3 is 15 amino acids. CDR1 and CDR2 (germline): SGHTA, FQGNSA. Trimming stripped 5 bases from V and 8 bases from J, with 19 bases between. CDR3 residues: CASSPPGVVGYIQYF. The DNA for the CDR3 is TGTGCCAGCAGCCCCCCGGGGGTAGTGGGCTACATTCAGTACTTC.

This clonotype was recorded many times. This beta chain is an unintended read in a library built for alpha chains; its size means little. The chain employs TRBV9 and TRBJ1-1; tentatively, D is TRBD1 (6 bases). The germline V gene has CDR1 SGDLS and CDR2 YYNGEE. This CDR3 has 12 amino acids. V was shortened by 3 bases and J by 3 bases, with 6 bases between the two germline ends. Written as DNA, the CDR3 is TGTGCCAGCAGCGGACAGGACACTGAAGCTTTCTTT. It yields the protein CASSGQDTEAFF.

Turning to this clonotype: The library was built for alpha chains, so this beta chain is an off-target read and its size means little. CDR3 bases: TGTGCCAGCAGCTTAGGACTAGCGGCCCCTGCGACCCAGTACTTC. It specifies CASSLGLAAPATQYF. J is TRBJ2-5 and V is TRBV11-2, with 9 bases aligning to TRBD2. Trimming at V came to 1 base and at J to 7 bases, leaving 7 bases not matched to a gene. The CDR3 covers 15 residues. Germline V gene data show CDR1 as SGHAT and CDR2 as FQNNGV.

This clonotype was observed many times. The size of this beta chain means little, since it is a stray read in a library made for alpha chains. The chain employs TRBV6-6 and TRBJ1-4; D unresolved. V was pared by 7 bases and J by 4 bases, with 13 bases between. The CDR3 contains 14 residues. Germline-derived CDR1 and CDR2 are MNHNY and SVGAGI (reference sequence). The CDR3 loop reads CASNDQRFNEKLFF. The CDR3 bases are TGTGCCAGCAACGATCAAAGGTTTAATGAAAAACTGTTTTTT.

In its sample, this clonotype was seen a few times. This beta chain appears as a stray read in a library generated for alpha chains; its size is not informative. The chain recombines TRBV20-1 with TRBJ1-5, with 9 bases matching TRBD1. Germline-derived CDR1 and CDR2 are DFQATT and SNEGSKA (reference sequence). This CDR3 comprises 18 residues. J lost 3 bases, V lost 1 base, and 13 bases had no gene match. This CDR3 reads CSARALEPGQGYNQPQHF. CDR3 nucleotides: TGCAGTGCTAGAGCCCTCGAACCGGGACAGGGATACAATCAGCCCCAGCATTTT.

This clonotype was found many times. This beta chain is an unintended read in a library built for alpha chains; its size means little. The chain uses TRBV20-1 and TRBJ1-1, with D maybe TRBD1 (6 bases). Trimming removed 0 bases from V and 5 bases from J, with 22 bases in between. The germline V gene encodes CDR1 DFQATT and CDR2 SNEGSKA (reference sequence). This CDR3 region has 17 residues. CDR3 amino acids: CSARDPGRPGEGTEAFF. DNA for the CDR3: TGCAGTGCTAGAGATCCCGGTCGACCAGGGGAAGGGACTGAAGCTTTCTTT.

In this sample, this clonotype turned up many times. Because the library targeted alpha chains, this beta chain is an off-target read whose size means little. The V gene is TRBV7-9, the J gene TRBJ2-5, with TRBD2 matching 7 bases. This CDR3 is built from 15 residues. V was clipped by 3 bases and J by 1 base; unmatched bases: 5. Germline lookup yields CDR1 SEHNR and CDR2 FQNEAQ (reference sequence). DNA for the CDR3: TGTGCCAGCAGCTTCGAGGGCGGGGGCCAAGAGACCCAGTACTTC. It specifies CASSFEGGGQETQYF.

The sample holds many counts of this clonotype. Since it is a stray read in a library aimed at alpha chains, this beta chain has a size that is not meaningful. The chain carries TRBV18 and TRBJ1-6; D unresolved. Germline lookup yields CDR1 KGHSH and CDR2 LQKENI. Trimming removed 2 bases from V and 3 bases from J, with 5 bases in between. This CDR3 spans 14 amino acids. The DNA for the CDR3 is TGTGCCAGCTCACCAGGGGTCTATAATTCACCCCTCCACTTT. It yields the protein CASSPGVYNSPLHF.

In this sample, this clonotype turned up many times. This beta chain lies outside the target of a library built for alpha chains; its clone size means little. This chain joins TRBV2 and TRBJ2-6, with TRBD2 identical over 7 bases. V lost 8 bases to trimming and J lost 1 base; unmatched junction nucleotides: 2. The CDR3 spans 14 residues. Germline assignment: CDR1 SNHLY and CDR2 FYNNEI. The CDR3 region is CASVGGSGANVLTF. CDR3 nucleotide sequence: TGTGCCAGCGTGGGAGGGTCTGGGGCCAACGTCCTGACTTTC.

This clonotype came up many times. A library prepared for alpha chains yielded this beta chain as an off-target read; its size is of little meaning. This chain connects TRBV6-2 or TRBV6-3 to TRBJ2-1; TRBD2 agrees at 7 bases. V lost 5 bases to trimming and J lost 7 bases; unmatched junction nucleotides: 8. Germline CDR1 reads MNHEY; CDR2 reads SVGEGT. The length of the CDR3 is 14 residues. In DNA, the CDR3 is TGTGCCAGCAGTCGTGGCGGGAGTGTGAATGAGCAGTTCTTC. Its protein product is CASSRGGSVNEQFF.

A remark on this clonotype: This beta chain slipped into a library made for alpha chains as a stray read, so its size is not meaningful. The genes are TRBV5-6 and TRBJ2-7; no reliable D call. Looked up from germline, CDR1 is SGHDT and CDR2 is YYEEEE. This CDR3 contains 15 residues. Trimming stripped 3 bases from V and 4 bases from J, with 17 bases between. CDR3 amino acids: CASSSATMTGYEQYF. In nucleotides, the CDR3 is TGTGCCAGCAGCTCCGCCACTATGACTGGATACGAGCAGTACTTC.

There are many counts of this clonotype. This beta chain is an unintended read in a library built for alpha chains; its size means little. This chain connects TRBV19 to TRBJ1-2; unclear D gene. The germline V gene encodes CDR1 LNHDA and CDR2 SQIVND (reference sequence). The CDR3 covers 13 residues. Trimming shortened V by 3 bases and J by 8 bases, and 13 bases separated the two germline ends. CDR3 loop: CASSMDLKGGYTF. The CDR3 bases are TGTGCCAGTAGTATGGACCTCAAAGGGGGCTACACCTTC.

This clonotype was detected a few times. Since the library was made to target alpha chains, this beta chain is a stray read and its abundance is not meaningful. In DNA, the CDR3 is TGCGCCAGCAGCTTGGTGCTAGCGGACTCCTACAATGAGCAGTTCTTC. Its protein is CASSLVLADSYNEQFF. This sequence joins TRBV5-1 and TRBJ2-1; 7 bases are shared with TRBD2. In germline, CDR1 is SGHRS, CDR2 YFSETQ. V dropped 0 bases and J dropped 0; count of bases not matched to a gene: 3. The CDR3 is 16 amino acids.

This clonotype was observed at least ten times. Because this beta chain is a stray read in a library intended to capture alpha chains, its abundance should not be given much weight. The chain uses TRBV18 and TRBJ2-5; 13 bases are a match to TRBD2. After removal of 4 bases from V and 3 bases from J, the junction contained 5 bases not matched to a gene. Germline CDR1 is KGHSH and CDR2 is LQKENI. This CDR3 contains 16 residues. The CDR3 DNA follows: TGTGCCAGCTCACTCGACGGACTAGCGGGGGAAGAGACCCAGTACTTC. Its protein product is CASSLDGLAGEETQYF.

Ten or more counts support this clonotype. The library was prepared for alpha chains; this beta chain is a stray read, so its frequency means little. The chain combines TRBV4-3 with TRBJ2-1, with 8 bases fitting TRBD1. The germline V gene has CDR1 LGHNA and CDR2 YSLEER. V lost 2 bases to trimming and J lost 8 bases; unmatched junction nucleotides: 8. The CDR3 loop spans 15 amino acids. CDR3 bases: TGCGCCAGCAGCCAACGGGCCAGGGGGCAGGATGAGCAGTTCTTC. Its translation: CASSQRARGQDEQFF.